This TCR beta chain came from a study of regulatory T cells in long-lasting Graves disease. Noted time point: newly diagnosed GD, antithyroid drugs for less than 3 months. The authors made the TCR library using RNA they extracted from PBMCs. J gave up 4 bases and V 4 bases, and 6 bases lay outside the gene matches. The CDR3 length is 15 residues. The germline V gene encodes CDR1 SQVTM and CDR2 ANQGSEA. Combining iRepertoire HTBI primers with Arm-PCR of CDR3 regions, the authors built TCR beta libraries. TCRdb processed the multiplex PCR reads anew with MiXCR; each CDR3 protein has one entry. The table lists over 350,000 distinct CDR3 sequences, 14% to 15% of them singletons. The table lists this clonotype with a few counts. The same data also contributed to another study, on T cells in Graves' hyperthyroidism and ophthalmopathy. That paper adds: With a duration under 2 months, the hyperthyroidism was newly diagnosed in patients aged 18 to 65.

This TCR derives from a woman aged 35 to 49 with Graves disease. Material: peripheral blood mononuclear cells (PBMCs), obtained at new diagnosis, from a patient treated with antithyroid drugs. The chain links TRBV29-1 to TRBJ2-3; the match to TRBD2 covers 12 bases. CDR3 in DNA: TGCAGCGTTGTTCTAGCGGGAGGGGGTTCAGATACGCAGTATTTT. Amino acids: CSVVLAGGGSDTQYF.